This note documents a single TCR beta chain sequence. Authors' methods: The authors estimated nucleated cell counts from reference gene primer amplification. Data came from immunoSEQ multiplex PCR; TCRdb stores just in-frame clones and leaves some out. V, J and clone size were drawn from that table, and D and trimming were deduced from the DNA. Of approximately 94,000 clones listed, more than 75% were seen once; the top ten hold less than 6%. The sample belongs to a study of blood T cell repertoires in COVID-19. Study summary: T cells, B-cell-depleted T cells, or PBMCs supplied cDNA or gDNA.

The V gene end was trimmed by 8 bases and the J gene end by 10 bases; junction bases not matched to a gene: 8. Per the germline V gene, CDR1 is SNHLY and CDR2 is FYNNEI. The length of the CDR3 is 13 residues. The source is a woman of 80 years or more with active COVID-19. V gene TRBV2 combines with J gene TRBJ2-3; 11 bases align to TRBD2. Sequencing was performed on peripheral blood. DNA of the CDR3: TGTGCCAGCCTACGACTAGCGGGATTGGCGCAGTATTTT. As protein: CASLRLAGLAQYF.